The T cell receptor (beta chain) under discussion was sequenced for a study of blood T cell repertoires in COVID-19. About the research overall: T cells, B-cell-depleted T cells, or PBMCs supplied cDNA or gDNA.

The protocol was immunoSEQ multiplex PCR, while the TCRdb copy is restricted to in-frame clones and leaves out a portion. The data contain approximately 170,000 clones, over 85% of them singletons. Seattle's cohort entered during active infection and was followed longitudinally. The length of the CDR3 is 14 residues. Trimming shortened V by 6 bases and J by 7 bases, and 18 bases separated the two germline ends. Germline loops: CDR1 SNHLY, CDR2 FYNNEI. The sequence came from a woman aged 60-75 years with COVID-19, enrolled during active disease. Sequencing was performed on peripheral blood. The chain uses TRBV2 and TRBJ1-2, with D perhaps TRBD1 (6 bases). CDR3 sequence reads: CASSPSGGEGGYTF. The CDR3 DNA is TGTGCCAGCAGCCCGTCGGGGGGCGAGGGTGGCTACACCTTC. Full variable domain (missing parts from reference TRBV2 and TRBJ1-2): EPEVTQTPSHQVTQMGQEVILRCVPISNHLYFYWYRQILGQKVEFLVSFYNNEISEKSEIFDDQFSVERPDGSNFTLKIRSTKLEDSAMYFCASSPSGGEGGYTFGSGTRLTVV.